This TCR beta chain stems from a study of T and B cells in COVID-19 patients (dated by TCRdb to between 2020 and 2021). For the wider study: In this study, adaptive immunity was profiled in COVID-19 patients who either had active infection or had recovered, using TRB and IGH repertoire sequencing of peripheral blood. As many as 9 follow-up blood samples were collected from each patient, and in some individuals these samples spanned different disease stages. Repertoire analyses used an age-matched reference group of 35 to 40 healthy donors who were negative for COVID-19 antibodies as the comparison. The recovered cohort had a median age of roughly 35 years, compared with 67 years in the active-infection cohort. The recovered cohort included over 15 patients who contributed 20 or so samples, and most of those patients had mild to moderate COVID-19 that was managed on an outpatient basis. Comorbidities linked to unfavorable COVID-19 outcome were present in about 90% of the 20 patients in the active-infection cohort. Critical illness requiring mechanical ventilation or ECMO was present in about 55% of the 20 patients in the active-infection cohort. Over 8 million TCR sequences were analysed in a TCR and BCR sequence repository that covered approximately 40 patients and around 66 time points. Because samples were available both during active disease and after recovery, a couple of patients were counted in both the recovered and the active cohorts.

Broad study findings and their caveats: A total of 2,000 to 2,500 TCR clusters were exclusive to the recovered cohort, and 31 of those clusters were low-pGen clusters. During active COVID-19 the TRB repertoires were highly clonal, but at recovery diversity and richness rose above the levels seen in healthy donors. It was stated that prospective validation of the reported TCR clusters was required before the clusters could be put to clinical use. TRBV/TRBJ gene usage was reported as strongly skewed in patients with COVID-19. Blood samples from mildly ill patients during symptoms and early samples from severe cases were scarce. Specific T cell subsets (CD4+/Treg/CD8+) and sorted SARS-CoV-2-responsive or tetramer+ T cells had not yet been sequenced, and these experiments were ongoing. The cohort was considered too small to assess HLA contributions to COVID-19 susceptibility or severity.

Instrument used: Illumina MiSeq. Multiplex PCR with BIOMED2 TRB-A/B primer pools was used to amplify the TRB rearrangements. Illumina-compatible adapters and 7-nucleotide sample barcodes were added to the amplicons in two consecutive PCRs. Phusion HS II polymerase was used for all library PCRs. Amplicons were purified from gel with the NucleoSpin Gel and PCR Clean-up kit, quantified on Qubit, and pooled at about 4 nM. The quality of the amplicon pool was checked on an Agilent 2100 Bioanalyzer prior to Illumina next-generation sequencing. The paper's processing steps were these. Annotation of TRB rearrangements was performed with MiXCR 3.0.8 using the default MiXCR reference library. Non-productive reads and sequences with fewer than 2 reads were removed, and each unique CDR3 nucleotide sequence was counted as one clone. R 3.5.1 was used to calculate clonality, diversity, richness and V-J gene usage. GLIPH2 was used for TCR clustering by CDR3 similarity, and generation probabilities were calculated by OLGA. Only GLIPH2 clusters containing at least four unique TCR clonotypes present in at least three individuals were kept. TCRdb trimmed public reads at Q25 via fastp, called clones via MiXCR and kept in-frame beta chains. For every CDR3 protein sequence, its rows merge into one entry that carries the most common genes and DNA. The V and J calls shown here were made by TCRdb, not taken from the authors' results. Across this sample there are 10,000 to 15,000 distinct CDR3 sequences, with 25% to 35% seen only once. Together, the top ten hold roughly 29% of the sample.

CDR1 is given as MNHEY and CDR2 as SVGAGI, both from the germline V gene. V sheds 11 bases and J sheds 2 bases, leaving 22 bases between their ends. CDR3 length: 15 amino acids, cysteine to phenylalanine. Kept here is only the CDR3 DNA, which spans 45 bases and is read in frame from base 1. This clonotype registers as medium-sized (0.01 to 0.1%) within its sample. Its antigen is not yet known. No base quality information exists; no much larger clone differs at one position. TRB repertoires were amplified from around 250-460 ng of genomic DNA extracted from blood. What was sequenced was blood. The V and J genes are TRBV6-5 and TRBJ2-7, with the D call tentatively TRBD1 or TRBD2, each fitting 6 bases. The receptor was derived from a human donor who had recovered from COVID-19. The CDR3 protein sequence reads: CAATKGGRSTYEQYF. Here is the DNA: TGTGCCGCAACTAAGGGGGGCCGGAGCACCTACGAGCAGTACTTC.